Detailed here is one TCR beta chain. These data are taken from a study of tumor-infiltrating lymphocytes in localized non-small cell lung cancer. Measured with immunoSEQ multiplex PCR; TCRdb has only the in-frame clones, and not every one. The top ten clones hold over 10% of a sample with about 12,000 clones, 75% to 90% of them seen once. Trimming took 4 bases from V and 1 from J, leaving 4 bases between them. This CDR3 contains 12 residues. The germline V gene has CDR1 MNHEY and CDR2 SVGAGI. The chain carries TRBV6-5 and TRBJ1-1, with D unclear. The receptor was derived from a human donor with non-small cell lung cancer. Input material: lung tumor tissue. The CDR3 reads CASSSANTEAFF. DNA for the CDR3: TGTGCCAGCAGTTCAGCGAACACTGAAGCTTTCTTT.